One and the same sample provided the 32 T cell receptor beta chains below, sequenced in a study of cytomegalovirus exposure and HLA in healthy donors. The PCR made use of 60 Vbeta and 13 Jbeta primers. Clones were read by immunoSEQ multiplex PCR, and TCRdb kept only the in-frame ones, dropping some. The sample includes approximately 150,000 clones, over 70% of them seen just once. Sequenced sample: PBMCs. The receptors derive from a man between 25 and 39 years old in good health and CMV-seropositive.

V usage is TRBV7-9 and J usage is TRBJ2-7, with 7 bases that match TRBD2. Trimming took 5 bases from V and 3 from J; bases not matched to a gene: 10. This CDR3 contains 15 residues. The V gene's germline CDR1 is SEHNR and CDR2 FQNEAQ (reference sequence). The CDR3 nucleotides read TGTGCCAGCAGCGCCGGGGTAGCGGGCGTCTACGAGCAGTACTTC. Amino acid sequence: CASSAGVAGVYEQYF.

CDR3 DNA: TGTGCCAGCAGGAGGCAGGGCAACTATGGCTACACCTTC. Its protein is CASRRQGNYGYTF. The chain recombines TRBV5-4 with TRBJ1-2, with D perhaps TRBD1 (5 bases). Looked up from germline, CDR1 is SGHNT and CDR2 is YYREEE (reference sequence). This CDR3 contains 13 residues. Trimming took 5 bases from V and 2 from J, leaving 10 bases between them.

CDR3 sequence reads: CASSFTGGQETQYF. For the CDR3, the DNA is TGTGCCAGCAGTTTTACAGGGGGCCAAGAGACCCAGTACTTC. V gene TRBV28 combines with J gene TRBJ2-5, with TRBD1 identical over 8 bases. The CDR3 covers 14 residues. Unmatched junction bases numbered 1, after V lost 3 bases and J lost 1 base. CDR1 MDHEN and CDR2 SYDVKM come from the germline V gene.

The rearrangement links TRBV14 to TRBJ2-5; 9 positions match TRBD1. The junction had 16 bases not matched to a gene; V was cut back by 0 bases and J by 5 bases. Germline CDR1 is SGHDN and CDR2 is FVKESK. There are 19 residues in the CDR3. As DNA, the CDR3 is TGTGCCAGCAGCCAAGAGCTACCCACCACAGGGGGCTGGTGGGAGACCCAGTACTTC. The encoded protein is CASSQELPTTGGWWETQYF.

The CDR3: CASSYAGDTDTQYF. Written as DNA, the CDR3 is TGTGCCAGCAGTTACGCAGGGGACACAGATACGCAGTATTTT. This rearrangement joins TRBV6-6 to TRBJ2-3, with a weak D call TRBD1 (6 bases). Per germline, CDR1 MNHNY and CDR2 SVGAGI (reference sequence). V lost 2 bases to trimming and J lost 2 bases, with 8 bases between them. This CDR3 has 14 amino acids.

The V gene is TRBV6-5, the J gene TRBJ1-4; possibly TRBD1 for D (6 bases). Germline V CDR1 and CDR2: MNHEY, SVGAGI. The CDR3 is 16 amino acids. V lost 4 bases to trimming and J lost 2 bases, with 14 bases between them. CDR3 loop: CASSSGQLGTNEKLFF. DNA of the CDR3: TGTGCCAGCAGTTCCGGACAGTTAGGGACTAATGAAAAACTGTTTTTT.

Points on this clone: The junction differs from germline at one of its ends, possibly a read error. The CDR3 here is CAYTTGRNAEAFF. The DNA of the CDR3 is TGTGCCTACACGACAGGCCGGAACGCTGAAGCTTTCTTT. The chain combines TRBV30 with TRBJ1-1; TRBD1 is a possible D gene (6 bases). The CDR3 runs to 13 residues. Germline assignment: CDR1 GTSNPN and CDR2 SVGIG (reference sequence).

This chain joins TRBV7-9 and TRBJ1-3; D uncertain. The germline V and J ends were trimmed by 8 bases and 0 bases, with 8 bases remaining between them. Germline V gives CDR1 SEHNR, CDR2 FQNEAQ (reference sequence). CDR3 length equals 13 residues. CDR3 sequence reads: CASSITSGNTIYF. DNA for the CDR3: TGTGCCAGCTCTATTACCTCTGGAAACACCATATATTTT. The full variable domain, in which reference TRBV7-9 and TRBJ1-3 provide the parts outside the CDR3, is DTGVSQNPRHKITKRGQNVTFRCDPISEHNRLYWYRQTLGQGPEFLTYFQNEAQLEKSRLLSDRFSAERPKGSFSTLEIQRTEQGDSAMYLCASSITSGNTIYFGEGSWLTVV.

The chain links TRBV28 to TRBJ2-7, with 9 bases aligning to TRBD1. J lost 3 bases, V lost 5 bases, and 11 bases had no gene match. The CDR3 is made up of 16 amino acids. Germline CDR1 and CDR2: MDHEN and SYDVKM. CDR3 residues: CASSQSSPGQGYEQYF. DNA of the CDR3: TGTGCCAGCAGTCAATCCAGCCCGGGACAGGGCTACGAGCAGTACTTC.

This clone was counted once. The chain carries TRBV27 and TRBJ2-3, with TRBD2 matching 9 bases. J was trimmed by 4 bases and V by 9 bases; bases with no gene match: 5. The CDR3 is made up of 13 amino acids. Per germline, CDR1 MNHEY and CDR2 SMNVEV (reference sequence). CDR3 coding DNA: TGTGCCAGTAAGGGACTAGCAGCAGATACGCAGTATTTT. This gives the protein CASKGLAADTQYF.

The rearrangement links TRBV28 to TRBJ2-3; 9 positions match TRBD1. The germline CDR1 and CDR2 sequences are MDHEN and SYDVKM. The CDR3 sequence is 15 residues long. V shed 3 bases, J shed 3 bases, and the junction held 4 bases outside the gene matches. CDR3 DNA sequence: TGTGCCAGCAGTTTGACGACAGGGGGTACAGATACGCAGTATTTT. It codes for CASSLTTGGTDTQYF.

V is TRBV6-1 and J is TRBJ2-4; 8 bases align to TRBD2. The CDR3 extends over 17 amino acids. Germline V gene lookup returns CDR1 MNHNS and CDR2 SASEGT. After removal of 1 base from V and 6 bases from J, the junction contained 11 bases not matched to a gene. The CDR3 DNA reads as TGTGCCAGCAGTGAAGTCCCGGGGGGGCCAGGCAGAAACATTCAGTACTTC. Its translation: CASSEVPGGPGRNIQYF.

This clone was counted once. The chain uses TRBV6-4 and TRBJ1-2; a possible D gene is TRBD1 (5 bases). Germline loops: CDR1 MRHNA, CDR2 SNTAGT. Trimming took 6 bases from V and 6 from J, leaving 11 bases between them. CDR3 length: 12 amino acids. The CDR3 sequence is CASRGTKDGYTF. DNA of the CDR3: TGTGCCAGCAGGGGGACTAAGGATGGCTACACCTTC.

The chain joins TRBV10-3 to TRBJ1-2; maybe TRBD1 (6 bases). CDR1 and CDR2 (germline): ENHRY, SYGVKD. The CDR3 spans 13 residues. V dropped 2 bases and J dropped 14 bases, with 18 bases sitting between them. CDR3 nucleotide sequence: TGTGCCATCAGTGAGGGCCTCAGGGGTGTGTGGACCTTC. Protein: CAISEGLRGVWTF.

The DNA of the CDR3 is TGTGCCAGTAGTCCGTCCTACGAGCAGTACTTC. It codes for CASSPSYEQYF. The V and J genes are TRBV19 and TRBJ2-7; D remains unclear. This CDR3 spans 11 amino acids. Trimming took off 5 bases at V and 1 base at J, with 3 bases between the two ends. Germline CDR1 and CDR2: LNHDA and SQIVND (reference sequence).

About this clone: One end of the junction fails to match germline, which may point to a read error. This chain joins TRBV7-9 and TRBJ2-1, with TRBD1 matching over 9 bases. CDR3 length: 15 amino acids. CDR1 is SEHNR and CDR2 is FQNEAQ in the germline V gene (reference sequence). CDR3 loop: CSSSLWGQGNNEQFF. DNA of the CDR3: TGTTCCAGCAGCTTGTGGGGACAGGGAAACAATGAGCAGTTCTTC.

V and J are TRBV6-5 and TRBJ2-7; D perhaps matches TRBD1 (5 bases). There are 14 residues in the CDR3. Deletions cut 4 bases from V and 2 bases from J, with 12 bases between. Germline CDR1 MNHEY, CDR2 SVGAGI. The CDR3 DNA reads TGTGCCAGCAGTTGGCATAAGGGGACCTACGAGCAGTACTTC. Its translation: CASSWHKGTYEQYF.

This CDR3 reads CASSPIRGHNEQFF. CDR3 nucleotides: TGCGCCAGCAGCCCCATCAGGGGACACAATGAGCAGTTCTTC. The chain employs TRBV10-1 and TRBJ2-1; D might be TRBD1 (6 bases). The CDR3 runs 14 residues. The V gene's germline CDR1 is WNHNN and CDR2 SYGVQD (reference sequence). Between the trimmed V and J ends, which lost 6 bases and 5 bases, there was a span of 14 bases.

The chain couples TRBV5-4 to TRBJ2-7; 8 bases agree with TRBD1. V trimming: 4 bases; J trimming: 4 bases; junction bases outside the gene matches: 7. The CDR3 is made up of 14 amino acids. Germline V gene lookup returns CDR1 SGHNT and CDR2 YYREEE (reference sequence). The CDR3 reads CASSHGTGRYEQYF. The DNA for the CDR3 is TGTGCCAGCAGCCACGGGACAGGTCGGTACGAGCAGTACTTC.

The chain has TRBV28 and TRBJ1-2; perhaps TRBD1 as D (5 bases). The CDR3 totals 15 residues. Germline V gives CDR1 MDHEN, CDR2 SYDVKM. Trimming cost V 5 bases and J 4 bases, with 17 bases left between them. CDR3 bases: TGTGCCAGCAGTCCCCGGGTGGGCAGGGCCTATGGCTACACCTTC. Its protein product is CASSPRVGRAYGYTF.

V and J are TRBV25-1 and TRBJ2-5, with 7 bases fitting TRBD2. Unmatched junction bases numbered 7, after V lost 0 bases and J lost 9 bases. CDR1 MGHDK and CDR2 SYGVNS come from the germline V gene. The CDR3 length is 14 residues. This CDR3 reads CASSEYRTSEAQYF. The CDR3 DNA reads as TGTGCCAGCAGTGAATACAGGACTAGTGAGGCCCAGTACTTC.

V gene TRBV28 combines with J gene TRBJ1-2; no clear D. This CDR3 spans 13 amino acids. The V end lost 7 bases, the J end lost 3 bases, and 12 bases lay between the germline ends. Germline CDR1 is MDHEN and CDR2 is SYDVKM. The CDR3 DNA sequence: TGTGCCAGCAAGGTCGGGTTCGACTATGGCTACACCTTC. Translating gives CASKVGFDYGYTF.

This clone was seen only a few times. The genes are TRBV5-4 and TRBJ2-1; TRBD2 might be the D (6 bases). The length of the CDR3 is 15 residues. Germline-derived CDR1 and CDR2 are SGHNT and YYREEE (reference sequence). Trimming pared 2 bases from V and 0 bases from J, leaving 9 bases between. CDR3 protein: CASSFSGDSYNEQFF. CDR3 bases: TGTGCCAGCAGCTTTAGCGGCGACTCCTACAATGAGCAGTTCTTC. Complete variable domain (other parts from reference TRBV5-4 and TRBJ2-1): ETGVTQSPTHLIKTRGQQVTLRCSSQSGHNTVSWYQQALGQGPQFIFQYYREEENGRGNFPPRFSGLQFPNYSSELNVNALELDDSALYLCASSFSGDSYNEQFFGPGTRLTVL.

This clone has more than one count but fewer than ten. The J gene is TRBJ2-7, the V gene TRBV28, with 10 positions matching TRBD2. V shed 3 bases and J 8 bases; nucleotides not matched to a gene: 7. Germline V gene data show CDR1 as MDHEN and CDR2 as SYDVKM. The CDR3 is made up of 14 amino acids. The CDR3 spells CASSLKAGGGKQYF. In DNA form, the CDR3 reads TGTGCCAGCAGTTTGAAAGCGGGAGGGGGGAAGCAGTACTTC.

The chain carries TRBV18 and TRBJ2-5, with TRBD2 matching 8 bases. The J call may be faulty, since TRBJ2-7 better matches the DNA end. The CDR3 is made up of 16 amino acids. Germline CDR1 and CDR2: KGHSH and LQKENI. The DNA of the CDR3 is TGTGCCAGCTCACCGCCCTCCTTAGCGGGGATTTACGAGCAGTACTTC. Translated, it gives CASSPPSLAGIYEQYF.

This chain links TRBV19 with TRBJ2-1; the match to TRBD1 covers 9 bases. J lost 3 bases, V lost 6 bases, and 6 bases had no gene match. This CDR3 contains 15 residues. Germline CDR1 LNHDA, CDR2 SQIVND (reference sequence). The CDR3 spells CASRPDRGIYNEQFF. The CDR3 DNA sequence: TGTGCCAGTAGGCCGGACAGGGGAATCTACAATGAGCAGTTCTTC.

The chain employs TRBV19 and TRBJ2-5, with TRBD2 matching 7 bases. The CDR3 is made up of 12 amino acids. Losses at the gene ends were 8 bases for V and 5 bases for J; bases not matched to a gene: 5. The germline V gene encodes CDR1 LNHDA and CDR2 SQIVND (reference sequence). DNA of the CDR3: TGTGCCAGTTCGGGAGGTTCGGAGACCCAGTACTTC. Its translation is CASSGGSETQYF.

This clone was counted between two and nine times. This chain uses TRBV5-1 with TRBJ1-1; D not resolved. Germline assignment: CDR1 SGHRS and CDR2 YFSETQ. Trimming pared 4 bases from V and 6 bases from J, leaving 13 bases between. CDR3 length: 13 residues. CDR3 loop: CASSPGGPSEAFF. DNA for the CDR3: TGCGCCAGCAGCCCCGGTGGGCCATCTGAAGCTTTCTTT.

CDR3 amino acids: CASSPGGSSYNEQFF. The CDR3 DNA reads TGTGCCAGCAGCCCGGGGGGGAGCTCCTACAATGAGCAGTTCTTC. The genes are TRBV11-3 and TRBJ2-1, with 8 bases lining up with TRBD2. V shed 5 bases and J 0 bases; nucleotides not matched to a gene: 3. CDR1 is SGHNT and CDR2 is YENEEA in the germline V gene. The CDR3 covers 15 residues.

This CDR3 reads CATSRGLDYEQYF. CDR3 DNA sequence: TGTGCCACCAGCAGGGGTCTAGACTACGAGCAGTACTTC. The chain joins TRBV15 to TRBJ2-7; D unresolved. V lost 3 bases and J 3 bases, leaving 9 bases between the germline ends. The CDR3 runs to 13 residues. The germline V gene has CDR1 LNHNV and CDR2 YYDKDF (reference sequence).

This chain joins TRBV4-1 and TRBJ1-5; 9 nucleotides match TRBD1. Germline V gene sequence: CDR1 MGHRA, CDR2 YSYEKL. Trimming removed 0 bases from V and 8 bases from J; junction bases left unmatched: 14. CDR3 size: 18 residues. The DNA of the CDR3 is TGCGCCAGCAGCCAAGATTTCAGTAGGACAGGGGCTGTTAAGCCCCAGCATTTT. Its protein is CASSQDFSRTGAVKPQHF.

The V gene is TRBV10-2, the J gene TRBJ2-5; perhaps TRBD1 as D (5 bases). The CDR3 is made up of 13 amino acids. From germline, CDR1 is WSHSY and CDR2 SAAADI. V was trimmed by 0 bases and J by 13 bases, leaving 15 bases between them. This CDR3 is CASSESGPTPAYF. CDR3 nucleotide sequence: TGCGCCAGCAGTGAGTCGGGGCCTACACCGGCGTACTTC.